One and the same sample provided the 16 T cell receptor beta chains below, sequenced in a study of T-cell reconstitution after alpha-beta-depleted transplantation in children. Unique molecular identifiers were built into the TCRbeta library. TCRdb ran MiXCR on the PCR reads and lists one entry per CDR3 protein. The sample holds 700,000 to 950,000 distinct CDR3 sequences, under 20% seen once. Sample: PBMCs, mostly from graft donor cells, taken 360 days after TCRalphabeta/CD19-depleted stem cell transplant. Receptors originate from a male patient under 18 who had a stem cell transplant for acute lymphoblastic leukemia, so the T cells may come from the graft donor.

The chain employs TRBV4-1 and TRBJ2-5, with D uncertain. CDR3 length equals 14 residues. Germline CDR1 and CDR2: MGHRA and YSYEKL. V dropped 6 bases and J dropped 4 bases, with 15 bases sitting between them. The DNA for the CDR3 is TGCGCCAGCAGGGGCTTGGCAGGCACAGAGACCCAGTACTTC. This encodes CASRGLAGTETQYF.

This sequence joins TRBV5-1 and TRBJ1-1; a weak D match, TRBD1 (5 bases). Germline V gene lookup returns CDR1 SGHRS and CDR2 YFSETQ. V lost 4 bases and J lost 6, with 13 bases in between. The CDR3 contains 13 residues. CDR3 in DNA: TGCGCCAGCAGCCTGGAAGGGGACCCTGAAGCTTTCTTT. This sequence encodes CASSLEGDPEAFF.

This clonotype was observed once. The chain recombines TRBV7-6 with TRBJ2-7; no firm D call. This CDR3 has 16 amino acids. Germline loops: CDR1 SGHVS, CDR2 FNYEAQ. V lost 1 base and J 3 bases, leaving 16 bases between the germline ends. CDR3 coding DNA: TGTGCCAGCAGCTTAGGGCCCGGACCAACCCGCTACGAGCAGTACTTC. Encoded protein: CASSLGPGPTRYEQYF.

The chain couples TRBV30 to TRBJ2-1, with D unresolved. The length of the CDR3 is 12 residues. Per germline, CDR1 GTSNPN and CDR2 SVGIG (reference sequence). The V end was cut by 3 bases, the J end by 5 bases, with 8 bases between. The CDR3 region has the DNA TGTGCCTGGAGCGGAGCAAACAATGAGCAGTTCTTC. Translated: CAWSGANNEQFF.

The chain links TRBV5-1 to TRBJ2-1; unclear D gene. Germline CDR1 is SGHRS and CDR2 is YFSETQ. The CDR3 extends over 15 amino acids. The V and J ends lost 2 bases and 6 bases respectively, with 15 bases between them. The CDR3 DNA reads TGCGCCAGCAGCTTAAATGGGATGTATGGCAATGAGCAGTTCTTC. Translating gives CASSLNGMYGNEQFF.

This clonotype was seen once. The V gene is TRBV7-9, the J gene TRBJ2-5, with D unresolved. Per germline, CDR1 SEHNR and CDR2 FQNEAQ (reference sequence). Trimming left V 5 bases short and J 2 bases short, with 18 bases between. This CDR3 is 16 amino acids long. In DNA, the CDR3 is TGTGCCAGCAGCGCCCCCCTAGGCGTCCAACAAGAGACCCAGTACTTC. Residues: CASSAPLGVQQETQYF.

V gene TRBV3-1 combines with J gene TRBJ2-1, with D tentatively TRBD1 (6 bases). The CDR3 sequence is 17 residues long. Germline V gene data show CDR1 as LGHDT and CDR2 as YNNKEL (reference sequence). V dropped 0 bases and J dropped 1 base, with 13 bases sitting between them. The CDR3 loop reads CASSQDEDSPSYNEQFF. The CDR3 DNA is TGTGCCAGCAGCCAAGATGAGGACAGCCCATCCTACAATGAGCAGTTCTTC.

The V gene is TRBV30, the J gene TRBJ2-7; the D gene is possibly TRBD1 (6 bases). Looked up from germline, CDR1 is GTSNPN and CDR2 is SVGIG (reference sequence). Trimming left V 4 bases short and J 3 bases short, with 16 bases between. This CDR3 has 14 amino acids. CDR3 sequence reads: CAWNRGTGIYEQYF. DNA for the CDR3: TGTGCCTGGAATAGGGGGACGGGCATCTACGAGCAGTACTTC. Variable domain in full (rest from reference TRBV30 and TRBJ2-7): SQTIHQWPATLVQPVGSPLSLECTVEGTSNPNLYWYRQAAGRGLQLLFYSVGIGQISSEVPQNLSASRPQDRQFILSSKKLLLSDSGFYLCAWNRGTGIYEQYFGPGTRLTVT.

This clonotype has ten or more counts. The DNA of the CDR3 is TGTGCCAGTAGTATTAAGGGTTATGAGCAGTTCTTC. Amino acid sequence: CASSIKGYEQFF. The chain recombines TRBV19 with TRBJ2-1, with unresolved D. The CDR3 extends over 12 amino acids. Germline V gene data show CDR1 as LNHDA and CDR2 as SQIVND (reference sequence). V was pared by 3 bases and J by 8 bases, with 8 bases between. Filled out from reference TRBV19 and TRBJ2-1, the complete variable domain reads DGGITQSPKYLFRKEGQNVTLSCEQNLNHDAMYWYRQDPGQGLRLIYYSQIVNDFQKGDIAEGYSVSREKKESFPLTVTSAQKNPTAFYLCASSIKGYEQFFGPGTRLTVL.

The V and J genes are TRBV2 and TRBJ2-1, with 7 bases that match TRBD2. Germline V gives CDR1 SNHLY, CDR2 FYNNEI. V shed 8 bases and J 6 bases; nucleotides not matched to a gene: 22. The CDR3 sequence is 18 residues long. CDR3 sequence: CASLETQEAGDPLNEQFF. DNA of the CDR3: TGTGCCAGCCTGGAGACTCAGGAGGCGGGAGACCCCCTCAATGAGCAGTTCTTC.

This clonotype was observed a few times. The V and J genes are TRBV24-1 and TRBJ2-2; D not resolved. The CDR3 runs 15 residues. Trimming removed 3 bases at V and 7 bases at J, with 14 bases between. Germline V CDR1 and CDR2: KGHDR, SFDVKD. The CDR3, as DNA: TGTGCCACCAGTGATCCTACCCCCCCAAACGGGGAGCTGTTTTTT. Translated: CATSDPTPPNGELFF.

This clonotype was detected many times. This rearrangement joins TRBV9 to TRBJ2-1, with D perhaps TRBD2 (5 bases). This CDR3 is built from 12 residues. In germline, CDR1 is SGDLS, CDR2 YYNGEE. With 6 bases removed from V and 12 bases from J, the gap between germline ends came to 16 bases. CDR3: CASTPRVEGQFF. The CDR3 DNA reads as TGTGCCAGCACCCCAAGGGTCGAGGGGCAGTTCTTC.

This clonotype was observed many times. This chain uses TRBV4-2 with TRBJ2-7; 7 bases align to TRBD2. The CDR3 spans 13 residues. V gave up 4 bases and J gave up 4 bases; unmatched junction bases: 4. Germline V gene data show CDR1 as LGHNA and CDR2 as YNFKEQ. The CDR3 region has the DNA TGTGCCAGCAGCCTCGGGGAGGGGTACGAGCAGTACTTC. This codes for CASSLGEGYEQYF.

The V call is TRBV7-9, the J call TRBJ2-3, with D tentatively TRBD2 (5 bases). V was pared by 0 bases and J by 5 bases, with 15 bases between. This CDR3 is 16 amino acids long. CDR1 and CDR2 from the germline V gene are SEHNR and FQNEAQ (reference sequence). CDR3 in DNA: TGTGCCAGCAGCTTAGCTACGGGAACCAAAGGAGATACGCAGTATTTT. Amino acid sequence: CASSLATGTKGDTQYF.

Only a few counts were recorded for this clonotype. This chain links TRBV5-1 with TRBJ1-2; D remains ambiguous. The CDR3 is 14 residues long. Germline CDR1 reads SGHRS; CDR2 reads YFSETQ. V lost 5 bases and J lost 1, with 12 bases in between. CDR3 coding DNA: TGCGCCAGCAGATTCAGGACTTTTAACTATGGCTACACCTTC. As protein: CASRFRTFNYGYTF.

This clonotype occurred a few times. V gene TRBV7-9 combines with J gene TRBJ1-3; a weak D match, TRBD1 (6 bases). Germline-derived CDR1 and CDR2 are SEHNR and FQNEAQ (reference sequence). There are 16 residues in the CDR3. Trimming removed 1 base from V and 3 bases from J, with 13 bases in between. The CDR3 DNA reads as TGTGCCAGCAGCTTAGATTGGGGGGCGCGTGGAAACACCATATATTTT. Protein: CASSLDWGARGNTIYF.